This T cell receptor (beta chain) was captured in a study of CD8 T cells in Susac syndrome. The CDR3 loop spans 15 amino acids. The V gene lost 3 bases and the J gene lost 1 base, with 12 bases spanning the gap. The germline V gene has CDR1 MGHDK and CDR2 SYGVNS. Reverse transcription used 0.5 to 1 ug RNA and random hexamers. TCRdb processed the immunoSEQ multiplex PCR reads anew with MiXCR; each CDR3 protein has one entry. The data hold some 190,000 distinct CDR3 sequences, with 90% to 95% observed a single time. This chain uses TRBV25-1 with TRBJ1-1; D is unclear. The sample comprised CD4+ T cells from PBMCs. The sequence was obtained from a human donor in good health. CDR3 sequence reads: CASSDLGKGNTEAFF. The DNA for the CDR3 is TGTGCCAGCAGTGACCTGGGGAAGGGGAACACTGAAGCTTTCTTT.